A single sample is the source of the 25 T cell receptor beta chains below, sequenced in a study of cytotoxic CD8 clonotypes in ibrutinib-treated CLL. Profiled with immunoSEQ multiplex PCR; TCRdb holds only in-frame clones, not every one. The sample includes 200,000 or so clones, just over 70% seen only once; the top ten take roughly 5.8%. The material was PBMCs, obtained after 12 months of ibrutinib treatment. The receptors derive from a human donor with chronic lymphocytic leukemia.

CDR3 nucleotides: TGCAGCGTTATCTTTGGGGGACGGACAACCTACGAGCAGTACTTC. Its protein product is CSVIFGGRTTYEQYF. V usage is TRBV29-1 and J usage is TRBJ2-7, with D perhaps being TRBD1 or TRBD2 (5 bases each). The CDR3 sequence is 15 residues long. V was shortened by 5 bases and J by 2 bases, with 19 bases between the two germline ends. CDR1 is SQVTM, CDR2 ANQGSEA, per germline.

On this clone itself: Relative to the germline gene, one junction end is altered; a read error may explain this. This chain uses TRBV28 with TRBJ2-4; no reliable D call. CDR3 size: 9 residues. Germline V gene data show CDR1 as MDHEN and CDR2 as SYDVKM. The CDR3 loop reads CASSLCGSF. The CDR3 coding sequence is TGTGCCAGCAGTTTATGTGGGTCCTTC.

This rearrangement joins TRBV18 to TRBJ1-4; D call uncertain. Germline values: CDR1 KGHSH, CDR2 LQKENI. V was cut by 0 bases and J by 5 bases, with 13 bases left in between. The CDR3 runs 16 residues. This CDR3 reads CASSPPVVGLNEKLFF. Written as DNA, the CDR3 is TGTGCCAGCTCACCACCGGTGGTCGGGCTCAATGAAAAACTGTTTTTT.

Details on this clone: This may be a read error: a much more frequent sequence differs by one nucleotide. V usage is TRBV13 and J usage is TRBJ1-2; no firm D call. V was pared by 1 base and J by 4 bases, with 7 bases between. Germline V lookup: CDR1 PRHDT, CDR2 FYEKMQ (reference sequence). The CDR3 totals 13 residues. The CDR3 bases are TGTGCCAGCAGCTTAGAAGGGTCCTATGGCTACACCTTC. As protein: CASSLEGSYGYTF.

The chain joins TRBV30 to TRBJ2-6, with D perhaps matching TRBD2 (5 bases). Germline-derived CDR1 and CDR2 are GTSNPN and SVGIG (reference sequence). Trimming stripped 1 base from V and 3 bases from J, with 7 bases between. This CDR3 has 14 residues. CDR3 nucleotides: TGTGCCTGGAGTGGAGGGAATGGGGCCAACGTCCTGACTTTC. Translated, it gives CAWSGGNGANVLTF.

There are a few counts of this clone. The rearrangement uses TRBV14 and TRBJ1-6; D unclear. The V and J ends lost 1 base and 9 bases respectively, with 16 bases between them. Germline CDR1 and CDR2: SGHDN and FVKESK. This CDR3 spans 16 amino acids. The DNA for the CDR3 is TGTGCCAGCAGCCAAGGAACCGGGAGGGTTAGTTCACCCCTCCACTTT. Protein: CASSQGTGRVSSPLHF.

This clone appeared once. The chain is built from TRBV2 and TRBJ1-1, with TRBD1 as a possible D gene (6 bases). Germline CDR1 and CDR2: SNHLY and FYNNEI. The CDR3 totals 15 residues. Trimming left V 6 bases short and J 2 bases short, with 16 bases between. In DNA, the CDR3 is TGTGCCAGCAGGATAGCCGGGACACCAAACACTGAAGCTTTCTTT. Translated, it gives CASRIAGTPNTEAFF.

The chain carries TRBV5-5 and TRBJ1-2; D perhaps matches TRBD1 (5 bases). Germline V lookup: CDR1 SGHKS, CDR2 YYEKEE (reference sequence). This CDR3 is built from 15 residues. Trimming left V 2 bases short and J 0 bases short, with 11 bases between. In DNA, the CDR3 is TGTGCCAGCAGCTTTGACCAGGGAACTAACTATGGCTACACCTTC. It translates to CASSFDQGTNYGYTF.

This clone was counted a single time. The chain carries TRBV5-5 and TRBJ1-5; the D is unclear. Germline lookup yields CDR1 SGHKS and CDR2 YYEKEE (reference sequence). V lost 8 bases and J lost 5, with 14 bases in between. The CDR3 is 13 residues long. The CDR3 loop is CASRTEIDQPQHF. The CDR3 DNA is TGTGCCAGTCGGACGGAGATCGATCAGCCCCAGCATTTT.

The CDR3: CASSLIKVYEQYF. For the CDR3, the DNA is TGTGCCAGCAGCTTAATCAAAGTTTACGAGCAGTACTTC. The chain carries TRBV7-2 and TRBJ2-7; D is ambiguous. Trimming took off 2 bases at V and 4 bases at J, with 9 bases between the two ends. The CDR3 runs 13 residues. Germline lookup yields CDR1 SGHTA and CDR2 FQGNSA.

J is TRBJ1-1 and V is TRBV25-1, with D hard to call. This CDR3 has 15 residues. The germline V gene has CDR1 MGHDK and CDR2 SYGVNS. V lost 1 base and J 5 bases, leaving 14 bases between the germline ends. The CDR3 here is CASSELWTPTTEAFF. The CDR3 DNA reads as TGTGCCAGCAGTGAATTATGGACTCCGACAACTGAAGCTTTCTTT.

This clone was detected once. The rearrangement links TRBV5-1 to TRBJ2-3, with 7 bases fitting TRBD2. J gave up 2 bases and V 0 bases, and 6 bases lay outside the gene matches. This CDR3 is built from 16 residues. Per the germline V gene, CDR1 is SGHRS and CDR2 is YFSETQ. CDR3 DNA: TGCGCCAGCAGCTTGGCGGCTAGCGGAAACACAGATACGCAGTATTTT. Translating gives CASSLAASGNTDTQYF. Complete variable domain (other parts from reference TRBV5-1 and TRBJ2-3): KAGVTQTPRYLIKTRGQQVTLSCSPISGHRSVSWYQQTPGQGLQFLFEYFSETQRNKGNFPGRFSGRQFSNSRSEMNVSTLELGDSALYLCASSLAASGNTDTQYFGPGTRLTVL.

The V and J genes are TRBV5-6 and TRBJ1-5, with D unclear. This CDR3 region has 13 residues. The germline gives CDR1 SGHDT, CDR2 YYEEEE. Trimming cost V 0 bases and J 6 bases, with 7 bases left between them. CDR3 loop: CASSLGGSQPQHF. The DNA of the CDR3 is TGTGCCAGCAGCTTGGGGGGTAGTCAGCCCCAGCATTTT.

The CDR3 spells CASSQSGTGGWGPQHF. The CDR3 coding sequence is TGTGCCAGTAGCCAATCAGGGACAGGGGGTTGGGGTCCCCAGCATTTT. This chain links TRBV19 with TRBJ1-5; 11 nucleotides align to TRBD1. There are 16 residues in the CDR3. With 6 bases clipped from V and 10 bases from J, the junction kept 14 bases outside the gene matches. The germline V gene encodes CDR1 LNHDA and CDR2 SQIVND (reference sequence).

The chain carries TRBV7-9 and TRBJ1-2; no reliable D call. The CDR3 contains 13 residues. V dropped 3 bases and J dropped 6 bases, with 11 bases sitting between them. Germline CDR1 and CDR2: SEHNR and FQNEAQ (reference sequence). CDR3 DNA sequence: TGTGCCAGCAGCTTTGAAAGTGGGAATGGCTACACCTTC. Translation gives CASSFESGNGYTF.

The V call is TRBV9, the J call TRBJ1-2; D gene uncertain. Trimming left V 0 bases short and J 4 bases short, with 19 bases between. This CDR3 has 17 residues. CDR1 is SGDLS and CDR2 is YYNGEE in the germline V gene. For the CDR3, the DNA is TGTGCCAGCAGCGTAGGTGGCAGAAACCCGATTTCCTATGGCTACACCTTC. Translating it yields CASSVGGRNPISYGYTF.

CDR3 nucleotides: TGCGCCAGCAGCCAAGGAACACCGAGACTAGCGGCGAGTACGCAGTATTTT. This codes for CASSQGTPRLAASTQYF. The rearrangement uses TRBV4-3 and TRBJ2-3; 9 bases line up with TRBD2. Trimming took 1 base from V and 8 from J; bases not matched to a gene: 13. CDR1 and CDR2 (germline): LGHNA, YSLEER. This CDR3 spans 17 amino acids.

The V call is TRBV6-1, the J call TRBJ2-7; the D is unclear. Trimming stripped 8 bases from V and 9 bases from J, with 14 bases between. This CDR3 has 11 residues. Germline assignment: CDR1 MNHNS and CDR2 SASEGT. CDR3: CASGERVRQYF. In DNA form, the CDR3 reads TGTGCCAGCGGGGAACGGGTGAGGCAGTACTTC.

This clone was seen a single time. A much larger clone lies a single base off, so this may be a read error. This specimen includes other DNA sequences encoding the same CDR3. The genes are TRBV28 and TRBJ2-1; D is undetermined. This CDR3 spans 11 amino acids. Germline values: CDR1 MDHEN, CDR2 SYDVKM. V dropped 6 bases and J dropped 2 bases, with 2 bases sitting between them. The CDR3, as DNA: TGTGCCAGCAGCCCCTACAATGAGCAGTTCTTC. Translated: CASSPYNEQFF.

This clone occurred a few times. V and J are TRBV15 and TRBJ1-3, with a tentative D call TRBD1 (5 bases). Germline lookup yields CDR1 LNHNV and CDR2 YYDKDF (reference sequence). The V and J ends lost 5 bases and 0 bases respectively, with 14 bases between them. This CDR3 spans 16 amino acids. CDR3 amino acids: CATSPDRTYSGNTIYF. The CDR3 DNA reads TGTGCCACCAGCCCCGACAGAACCTACTCTGGAAACACCATATATTTT.

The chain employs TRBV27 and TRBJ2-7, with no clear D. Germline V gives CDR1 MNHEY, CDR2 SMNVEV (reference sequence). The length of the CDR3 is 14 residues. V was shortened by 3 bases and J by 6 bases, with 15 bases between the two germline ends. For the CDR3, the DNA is TGTGCCAGCAGTTTGGGCCCTCCCCCTAGCGAGCAGTACTTC. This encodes CASSLGPPPSEQYF.

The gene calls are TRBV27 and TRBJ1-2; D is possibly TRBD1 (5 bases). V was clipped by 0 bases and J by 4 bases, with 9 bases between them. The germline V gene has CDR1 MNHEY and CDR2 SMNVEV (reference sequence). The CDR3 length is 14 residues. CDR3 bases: TGTGCCAGCAGTTTATCTCAGGGTTTCTATGGCTACACCTTC. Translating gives CASSLSQGFYGYTF.

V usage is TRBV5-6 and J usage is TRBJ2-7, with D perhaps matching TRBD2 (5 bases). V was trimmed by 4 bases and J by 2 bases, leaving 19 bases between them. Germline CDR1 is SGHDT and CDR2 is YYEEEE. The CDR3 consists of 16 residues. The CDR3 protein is CASSEGLYSPTYEQYF. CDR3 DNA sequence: TGTGCCAGCAGCGAGGGATTATACTCACCCACCTACGAGCAGTACTTC.

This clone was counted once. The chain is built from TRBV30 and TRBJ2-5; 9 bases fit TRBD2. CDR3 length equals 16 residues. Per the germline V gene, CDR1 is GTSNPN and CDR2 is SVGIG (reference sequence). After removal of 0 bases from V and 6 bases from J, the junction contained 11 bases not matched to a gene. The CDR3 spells CAWSVRLSGGKKTQYF. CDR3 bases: TGTGCCTGGAGTGTACGGTTAAGCGGGGGGAAGAAGACCCAGTACTTC.

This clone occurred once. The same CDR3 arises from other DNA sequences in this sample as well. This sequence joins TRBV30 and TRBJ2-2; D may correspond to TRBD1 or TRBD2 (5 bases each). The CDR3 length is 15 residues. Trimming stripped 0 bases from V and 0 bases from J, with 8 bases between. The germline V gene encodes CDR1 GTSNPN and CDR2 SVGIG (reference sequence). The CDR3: CAWSVRGANTGELFF. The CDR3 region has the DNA TGTGCCTGGAGTGTACGAGGGGCGAACACCGGGGAGCTGTTTTTT.